One and the same sample provided the 22 T cell receptor beta chains below, sequenced in a study of blood T cells in healthy people across ages. Combining a sample-barcoded 5' primer with a J-beta primer mix, a second PCR ran for roughly 7 to 12 cycles. TCRdb processed the 5' RACE reads anew with MiXCR; each CDR3 protein has one entry. This table holds hundreds of thousands of distinct CDR3 sequences, approximately 52% found once. Sample: blood. The receptors originated from a woman aged 80 or older in good health.

Of note for this clonotype: This may come from a read error, since a much larger clone is one base off. The rearrangement uses TRBV20-1 and TRBJ1-2, with D possibly TRBD1 on 6 matching bases. The CDR3 runs to 14 residues. The V end was cut by 4 bases, the J end by 8 bases, with 20 bases between. CDR1 and CDR2 from the germline V gene are DFQATT and SNEGSKA (reference sequence). CDR3 DNA: TGCAGTGCTAATGGACAGTCCTACGTCGGAGGCTACACCTTC. It codes for CSANGQSYVGGYTF.

A remark on this clonotype: Possible read error: a much larger clone is one base away. The rearrangement links TRBV27 to TRBJ2-3, with D perhaps given as TRBD1 or TRBD2 (6 bases each). The CDR3 runs to 16 residues. Per germline, CDR1 MNHEY and CDR2 SMNVEV (reference sequence). The CDR3 DNA follows: TGTGTCAGCAGTCCGGGAGAACAGGGCTTCACAGATACGCAGTATTTT. It yields the protein CVSSPGEQGFTDTQYF.

The sample holds one count of this clonotype. The chain is built from TRBV29-1 and TRBJ2-3, with 9 bases identical to TRBD2. This CDR3 has 16 amino acids. The germline V gene encodes CDR1 SQVTM and CDR2 ANQGSEA. The V gene end was trimmed by 2 bases and the J gene end by 4 bases; junction bases not matched to a gene: 10. CDR3 in DNA: TGCAGCGTTGAACGCCGTAGCGGGAGTGGGTCAGATACGCAGTATTTT. This codes for CSVERRSGSGSDTQYF.

CDR3 in DNA: TGTGCCAGCAGAAGCGACTACTCTGGGGCCAACGTCCTGACTTTC. It encodes CASRSDYSGANVLTF. The J gene is TRBJ2-6, the V gene TRBV2, with a tentative D call TRBD2 (5 bases). The V end lost 6 bases, the J end lost 0 bases, and 9 bases lay between the germline ends. The CDR3 runs to 15 residues. The germline V gene has CDR1 SNHLY and CDR2 FYNNEI.

This clonotype was seen a few times. This clone may be a read error of a much larger clone one base away. The genes are TRBV6-5 and TRBJ2-7; the D is unclear. The J call may be in error: the DNA end matches TRBJ2-5 better. Germline V gene data show CDR1 as MNHEY and CDR2 as SVGAGI. The CDR3 consists of 11 residues. CDR3 sequence reads: CASSQSETQYF. In DNA form, the CDR3 reads TGTGCCAGCAGCCAGAGCGAGACCCAGTACTTC.

Of note for this clonotype: A clone one base away is much larger, so this may be a read error. J is TRBJ2-5 and V is TRBV24-1, with TRBD2 matching 13 bases. This CDR3 contains 15 residues. V shed 4 bases and J 11 bases; nucleotides not matched to a gene: 9. The V gene's germline CDR1 is KGHDR and CDR2 SFDVKD. The CDR3 is CATSDTTSGRNEQYF. The CDR3 DNA reads TGTGCCACCAGTGACACGACTAGCGGGAGGAATGAGCAGTACTTC.

This chain uses TRBV5-1 with TRBJ2-5; 8 bases line up with TRBD2. The J call may be mistaken, given a closer DNA end match to TRBJ2-7. Germline assignment: CDR1 SGHRS and CDR2 YFSETQ. The CDR3 contains 14 residues. The CDR3 DNA sequence: TGCGCCAGCAGCTTGTCCAGCGGGAGTGACGAGCAGTACTTC. Its protein product is CASSLSSGSDEQYF.

This clonotype was seen a few times. The gene calls are TRBV7-2 and TRBJ1-1; the match to TRBD1 covers 7 bases. The germline CDR1 and CDR2 sequences are SGHTA and FQGNSA. V shed 5 bases, J shed 5 bases, and the junction held 8 bases outside the gene matches. This CDR3 spans 14 amino acids. The chain's CDR3 is CASSHTDRVTEAFF. CDR3 sequence (DNA): TGTGCCAGCAGCCATACCGACAGGGTAACTGAAGCTTTCTTT.

CDR3 in amino acids: CSVLQDRTYF. CDR3 DNA sequence: TGCAGCGTCCTCCAGGACAGGACGTATTTT. The chain is built from TRBV29-1 and TRBJ2-3; 7 positions agree with TRBD1. In germline, CDR1 is SQVTM, CDR2 ANQGSEA. J lost 14 bases, V lost 6 bases, and 8 bases had no gene match. This CDR3 is 10 amino acids long.

In this sample, this clonotype turned up once. This chain connects TRBV4-1 to TRBJ1-5; D unresolved. This CDR3 has 14 residues. V was cut by 2 bases and J by 4 bases, with 9 bases left in between. Germline CDR1 and CDR2: MGHRA and YSYEKL. CDR3 residues: CASSQPFGNQPQHF. CDR3 DNA: TGCGCCAGCAGCCAACCATTTGGTAATCAGCCCCAGCATTTT.

The chain recombines TRBV7-2 with TRBJ2-7, with 9 bases identical to TRBD2. The J segment lost 7 bases and the V segment lost 1 base, leaving 8 bases of the junction unmatched. Germline-derived CDR1 and CDR2 are SGHTA and FQGNSA. There are 15 residues in the CDR3. CDR3 amino acids: CASSLDAGGVGEQYF. The CDR3, as DNA: TGTGCCAGCAGCTTAGATGCGGGAGGGGTGGGGGAGCAGTACTTC.

This clonotype was counted ten times or more. The chain couples TRBV29-1 to TRBJ1-1; D uncertain. CDR3 length equals 12 residues. Trimming shortened V by 6 bases and J by 2 bases, and 10 bases separated the two germline ends. Germline values: CDR1 SQVTM, CDR2 ANQGSEA. The CDR3 region has the DNA TGCAGCGTCGTCCCAGATAACACTGAAGCTTTCTTT. Protein product: CSVVPDNTEAFF.

CDR3: CASSSRESRHGELFF. The CDR3 coding sequence is TGTGCCAGCAGCTCCAGGGAGTCGCGGCACGGGGAGCTGTTTTTT. This rearrangement joins TRBV11-1 to TRBJ2-2; possibly TRBD1 or TRBD2 for D (5 bases each). The CDR3 sequence is 15 residues long. The germline V gene has CDR1 SGHAT and CDR2 FQDESV (reference sequence). Trimming took 4 bases from V and 7 from J, leaving 16 bases between them.

This clonotype has just a few counts. The rearrangement links TRBV28 to TRBJ2-7; D may be TRBD2 (6 bases). The CDR3 covers 15 residues. Trimming left V 5 bases short and J 0 bases short, with 14 bases between. The V gene's germline CDR1 is MDHEN and CDR2 SYDVKM. In nucleotides, the CDR3 is TGTGCCAGCAGTGCCTGGGGGGTTGGCTCCTACGAGCAGTACTTC. Amino acids: CASSAWGVGSYEQYF.

In regard to this clonotype: A much larger clonotype is one base distant, so this may be a read error. The chain combines TRBV9 with TRBJ2-1; D possibly corresponds to TRBD1 (5 bases). The J call may be in error: the DNA end matches TRBJ2-7 better. The CDR3 spans 14 residues. Germline CDR1 SGDLS, CDR2 YYNGEE. The CDR3 spells CASSDTGIYNEQYF. The CDR3 DNA is TGTGCCAGCAGCGACACAGGAATCTACAATGAGCAGTACTTC.

In its sample, this clonotype was seen a few times. CDR3 amino acids: CASSFWTGAPSYNEQFF. CDR3 DNA: TGTGCCAGCAGCTTCTGGACAGGTGCCCCTTCTTACAATGAGCAGTTCTTC. V is TRBV7-9 and J is TRBJ2-1; 7 bases agree with TRBD1. The CDR3 loop spans 17 amino acids. With V trimmed by 3 bases and J by 4 bases, 12 bases remained unmatched. Germline V CDR1 and CDR2: SEHNR, FQNEAQ (reference sequence).

The rearrangement joins TRBV10-3 to TRBJ2-5; TRBD1 might be the D (5 bases). This CDR3 contains 14 residues. The germline V gene encodes CDR1 ENHRY and CDR2 SYGVKD. Between the trimmed V and J ends, which lost 6 bases and 2 bases, there was a span of 13 bases. CDR3 sequence: CAISGDRIQETQYF. The CDR3 nucleotides read TGTGCCATCAGCGGAGACAGAATACAAGAGACCCAGTACTTC.

This clonotype was seen only a few times. This chain joins TRBV12-3 or TRBV12-4 and TRBJ1-5; D uncertain. Trimming left V 3 bases short and J 0 bases short, with 15 bases between. The length of the CDR3 is 17 residues. In nucleotides, the CDR3 is TGTGCCAGCAGTTTGAGGAGGCAGGCCGATAGCAATCAGCCCCAGCATTTT. Protein: CASSLRRQADSNQPQHF.

The chain has TRBV10-3 and TRBJ2-7, with 9 bases that match TRBD1. Germline CDR1 reads ENHRY; CDR2 reads SYGVKD. The trim removed 6 bases at V and 4 bases at J, leaving 7 bases unmatched. The CDR3 is 14 amino acids. CDR3 nucleotide sequence: TGTGCCATCAGGGAGGGACAGGGAATGTACGAGCAGTACTTC. Protein: CAIREGQGMYEQYF.

This chain uses TRBV27 with TRBJ1-5, with 10 nucleotides matching TRBD1. Trimming took 2 bases from V and 6 from J; bases not matched to a gene: 4. CDR1 is MNHEY, CDR2 SMNVEV, per germline (reference sequence). The CDR3 runs to 15 residues. CDR3 sequence reads: CASSLDRGPSQPQHF. In DNA form, the CDR3 reads TGTGCCAGCAGTTTAGACAGGGGGCCCAGTCAGCCCCAGCATTTT.

V gene TRBV5-1 combines with J gene TRBJ1-4; possibly TRBD1 for D (5 bases). This CDR3 is 14 amino acids long. The V gene lost 4 bases and the J gene lost 7 bases, with 14 bases spanning the gap. Per germline, CDR1 SGHRS and CDR2 YFSETQ. CDR3 in DNA: TGCGCCAGCAGCGTGCAGGGAAGGTCTGAAAAACTGTTTTTT. This gives the protein CASSVQGRSEKLFF. Full variable domain (rest looked up from reference TRBV5-1 and TRBJ1-4): KAGVTQTPRYLIKTRGQQVTLSCSPISGHRSVSWYQQTPGQGLQFLFEYFSETQRNKGNFPGRFSGRQFSNSRSEMNVSTLELGDSALYLCASSVQGRSEKLFFGSGTQLSVL.

This clonotype was recorded many times. The chain is built from TRBV7-2 and TRBJ2-1; possible D gene TRBD2, 6 bases. The CDR3 is made up of 15 amino acids. Trimming took 11 bases from V and 0 from J, leaving 17 bases between them. From germline, CDR1 is SGHTA and CDR2 FQGNSA. The CDR3 spells CAGGTGSSSYNEQFF. The CDR3 nucleotides are TGTGCCGGAGGGACGGGGTCGAGCTCCTACAATGAGCAGTTCTTC.